This TCR beta chain was recovered during a study of blood T cell repertoires in COVID-19. At the level of the study: Spain, Italy and the United States supplied samples that represented acute and convalescent COVID-19.

The CDR3 extends over 15 amino acids. Germline V lookup: CDR1 SGHRS, CDR2 YFSETQ. With 1 base clipped from V and 1 base from J, the junction kept 4 bases outside the gene matches. Under the authors' procedure: Nucleated cell counts were estimated from reference gene primer amplification. The table came from immunoSEQ multiplex PCR; TCRdb's copy has only in-frame clones and leaves some out. That table gives V, J and clone size, and the DNA gave D and trimming. This sample has some 47,000 clones, with just over 90% found just once. Material for sequencing was peripheral blood. The clonotype comes from a man in his sixties or seventies with acute or convalescent COVID-19. This rearrangement joins TRBV5-1 to TRBJ1-2, with TRBD1 matching over 7 bases. CDR3 sequence (DNA): TGCGCCAGCAGCTTGCCAGGGGGTAGTAACTATGGCTACACCTTC. It encodes CASSLPGGSNYGYTF.